The entry below describes one T cell receptor (beta chain). Its antigen is unknown. The junction does not match germline at one end; this may be a read error. Total RNA (around 500 ng) served as template for TCR beta cDNA synthesis primed by a constant-region primer. Library construction for TCR beta comprised three nested multiplex PCR rounds performed with slightly modified ARM-PCR. TCRdb re-derived calls from the multiplex PCR reads in MiXCR, one entry per CDR3 protein. The profile shows about 59,000 distinct CDR3 sequences, about three quarters of them singletons. This record comes from a study of tumor-infiltrating lymphocytes in primary liver carcinoma. Study results and caveats: Only about 7.5-24% of top clones were detected in all five tumor regions. Overlap in tumor-adjacent and tumor-blood pairs fell below that of tumor region pairs. Significantly larger top-250-clone fractions were found in tumors than in blood (p = 0.039).

Unsorted bulk tissue, about 19-32 mg of it, served as the source for co-extraction of RNA and DNA. Tumors were each sampled at five separate regions. The material sequenced was liver tumor tissue from sampling region 2. This sample's subset: tumor region T2, inferior pole. The origin of this receptor is a middle-aged man with primary liver carcinoma and hepatitis B virus infection.

This chain's CDR3 is CASGFAGALDTGELFF. CDR3 coding DNA: TGTGCCAGCGGCTTTGCGGGAGCCTTGGACACCGGGGAGCTGTTTTTT. The chain couples TRBV7-8 to TRBJ2-2; 7 bases are shared with TRBD2. The CDR3 is made up of 16 amino acids. Germline V CDR1 and CDR2: SGHVS, FQNEAQ. The full variable domain, completed using reference TRBV7-8 and TRBJ2-2, is GAGVSQSPRYKVAKRGQDVALRCDPISGHVSLFWYQQALGQGPEFLTYFQNEAQLDKSGLPSDRFFAERPEGSVSTLKIQRTQQEDSAVYLCASGFAGALDTGELFFGEGSRLTVL.